What follows describes a single TCR beta chain. These data originate in a study of CD8+ T cells in alopecia areata. For the study at large: Each day, treated patients took oral tofacitinib twice, at 5 to 10 mg per dose.

V was trimmed by 0 bases and J by 8 bases, leaving 10 bases between them. Germline V gives CDR1 MNHEY, CDR2 SVGAGI. CDR3 size: 13 residues. cDNA reverse transcribed from extracted RNA served as the sequencing template. Here immunoSEQ multiplex PCR was the method, and the copy in TCRdb shows in-frame clones only, minus some. The sample contains roughly 250,000 clones, under 80% of which appear only once. The chain joins TRBV6-5 to TRBJ1-2; perhaps TRBD1 as D (5 bases). Sequencing was performed on CD4+ T cells sorted from blood, taken at week 0. This TCR was sampled from a human donor with alopecia areata. As DNA, the CDR3 is TGTGCCAGCAGTTACTCCGGGGCAGAGGGCTACACCTTC. Translation gives CASSYSGAEGYTF.